The 32 T cell receptor beta chains below were found in one sample sequenced in a study of T-cell reconstitution after alpha-beta-depleted transplantation in children. Study-level results: T-cell counts and diversity at one year post-transplant came mainly from newly produced T cells.

These receptors are not linked to any known antigen. Unique molecular identifiers were incorporated into the prepared TCRbeta library. TCRdb re-derived calls from the PCR reads in MiXCR, one entry per CDR3 protein. Of 330,000 or so distinct CDR3 sequences in the sample, 6.5% to 9% were seen once. The sample was peripheral blood, taken 360 days after TCRalphabeta/CD19-depleted stem cell transplant. The receptors were sampled from a female patient aged 2 to 10 who had a stem cell transplant for Fanconi anemia, so the T cells may come from the graft donor.

This clonotype was observed a few times. This chain connects TRBV4-3 to TRBJ1-1; 7 nucleotides agree with TRBD1. The V gene's germline CDR1 is LGHNA and CDR2 YSLEER. Trimming at V came to 0 bases and at J to 4 bases, leaving 11 bases not matched to a gene. This CDR3 has 17 residues. CDR3 in DNA: TGCGCCAGCAGCCAAGAACTTATAGGGGGCGAAGGCACTGAAGCTTTCTTT. Protein product: CASSQELIGGEGTEAFF.

The V gene is TRBV9, the J gene TRBJ2-3; D is undetermined. CDR3 length: 15 amino acids. The V and J ends lost 6 bases and 2 bases respectively, with 16 bases between them. CDR1 is SGDLS, CDR2 YYNGEE, per germline. CDR3 sequence: CASTRALRTTDTQYF. The CDR3, as DNA: TGTGCCAGCACCCGAGCCCTCCGAACCACAGATACGCAGTATTTT.

This clonotype was seen ten or more times. This chain uses TRBV29-1 with TRBJ1-2; D is perhaps TRBD1 (5 bases). V shed 3 bases and J shed 4 bases, with 18 bases lying between them. CDR3 length: 15 amino acids. The germline gives CDR1 SQVTM, CDR2 ANQGSEA. The CDR3 DNA follows: TGCAGCGTTGATGCGGCCTCCCTTAGGGGCTATGGCTACACCTTC. Translation: CSVDAASLRGYGYTF.

This clonotype was found many times. The chain recombines TRBV29-1 with TRBJ1-1; TRBD1 is a possible D gene (6 bases). This CDR3 has 11 residues. The germline V and J ends were trimmed by 7 bases and 3 bases, with 9 bases remaining between them. Germline V lookup: CDR1 SQVTM, CDR2 ANQGSEA. In DNA form, the CDR3 reads TGCAGCGGGGGGGGCGACACTGAAGCTTTCTTT. This gives the protein CSGGGDTEAFF. The complete variable domain, with remaining parts taken from reference TRBV29-1 and TRBJ1-1, reads SAVISQKPSRDICQRGTSLTIQCQVDSQVTMMFWYRQQPGQSLTLIATANQGSEATYESGFVIDKFPISRPNLTFSTLTVSNMSPEDSSIYLCSGGGDTEAFFGQGTRLTVV.

This clonotype was counted a few times. The chain joins TRBV6-2 or TRBV6-3 to TRBJ2-4, with D possibly being TRBD1 or TRBD2 (6 bases each). The germline CDR1 and CDR2 sequences are MNHEY and SVGEGT. The CDR3 totals 14 residues. Trimming shortened V by 6 bases and J by 8 bases, and 17 bases separated the two germline ends. This CDR3 is CASRTRRGVDIQYF. The CDR3 region has the DNA TGTGCCAGCAGGACCAGAAGGGGGGTGGACATTCAGTACTTC.

This clonotype was detected only once. The chain couples TRBV6-2 or TRBV6-3 to TRBJ1-1; D is unclear. Between the trimmed V and J ends, which lost 11 bases and 0 bases, there was a span of 13 bases. The CDR3 consists of 13 residues. CDR1 is MNHEY, CDR2 SVGEGT, per germline. The CDR3 DNA reads TGTGCCGCATCCAGGTCTATGAACACTGAAGCTTTCTTT. Its translation: CAASRSMNTEAFF.

This clonotype has ten or more counts. This chain uses TRBV4-1 with TRBJ2-1; D is uncertain. CDR1 and CDR2 (germline): MGHRA, YSYEKL. V dropped 2 bases and J dropped 0 bases, with 17 bases sitting between them. This CDR3 region has 18 residues. The CDR3 sequence: CASSQQSFDLLSYNEQFF. The CDR3 bases are TGCGCCAGCAGCCAACAAAGCTTCGATTTACTCTCCTACAATGAGCAGTTCTTC.

This clonotype was counted ten times or more. This chain uses TRBV24-1 with TRBJ2-5; perhaps TRBD1 as D (6 bases). CDR1 is KGHDR, CDR2 SFDVKD, per germline. V was cut by 6 bases and J by 7 bases, with 11 bases left in between. This CDR3 comprises 12 residues. In nucleotides, the CDR3 is TGTGCCACCAGTACTGAAGGGGGGACCCAGTACTTC. Its protein product is CATSTEGGTQYF.

This clonotype was detected only a few times. The genes are TRBV12-3 or TRBV12-4 and TRBJ2-7; possibly TRBD2 for D (7 bases). The germline V and J ends were trimmed by 0 bases and 2 bases, with 17 bases remaining between them. The length of the CDR3 is 17 residues. The DNA for the CDR3 is TGTGCCAGCAGTTTAGCGCTAATCGGGGGGCAGGCCTACGAGCAGTACTTC. Translated, it gives CASSLALIGGQAYEQYF.

This rearrangement joins TRBV20-1 to TRBJ2-5, with 8 bases lining up with TRBD2. After removal of 2 bases from V and 4 bases from J, the junction contained 9 bases not matched to a gene. The CDR3 length is 15 residues. Germline CDR1 reads DFQATT; CDR2 reads SNEGSKA (reference sequence). In DNA, the CDR3 is TGCAGTGCTAGAAACGGGGGGGCTGGGGGAGAGACCCAGTACTTC. Protein product: CSARNGGAGGETQYF.

The chain is built from TRBV7-2 and TRBJ1-2; 9 bases are a match to TRBD1. The CDR3 extends over 16 amino acids. With 7 bases clipped from V and 6 bases from J, the junction kept 15 bases outside the gene matches. Per germline, CDR1 SGHTA and CDR2 FQGNSA. In DNA, the CDR3 is TGTGCCAGCACCCTGAGGCCCGACAGGGGGGAGGATGGCTACACCTTC. It is translated as CASTLRPDRGEDGYTF.

This clonotype was seen a few times. The chain couples TRBV5-4 to TRBJ2-7, with D possibly matching TRBD2 (6 bases). The CDR3 is 14 amino acids. V lost 0 bases and J 3 bases, leaving 10 bases between the germline ends. Germline lookup yields CDR1 SGHNT and CDR2 YYREEE (reference sequence). The CDR3 region has the DNA TGTGCCAGCAGCTTGGATGGGACTGTCTACGAGCAGTACGTC. This sequence encodes CASSLDGTVYEQYV.

This clonotype was detected many times. The chain carries TRBV11-2 and TRBJ2-1, with a tentative D call TRBD2 (5 bases). The V gene's germline CDR1 is SGHAT and CDR2 FQNNGV. CDR3 length: 17 residues. V lost 0 bases and J 4 bases, leaving 16 bases between the germline ends. CDR3 in amino acids: CASSLETTPELYNEQFF. The CDR3 coding sequence is TGTGCCAGCAGCTTAGAGACTACCCCGGAACTATACAATGAGCAGTTCTTC.

On this clonotype itself: This clone may be a read error of a much larger clone one base away. Lacking the conserved final phenylalanine or tryptophan, this CDR3 likely reflects a read error. V usage is TRBV7-9 and J usage is TRBJ1-4; TRBD1 agrees at 7 bases. The V and J ends lost 6 bases and 0 bases, in that order; junction bases with no gene match: 7. The CDR3 runs to 16 residues. The V gene's germline CDR1 is SEHNR and CDR2 FQNEAQ (reference sequence). CDR3 in DNA: TGTGCCAGCAGTTTGGGACAGCTCACAACTAATGAAAAACTGTTTGTT. Its translation is CASSLGQLTTNEKLFV.

This clonotype appeared many times. The chain is built from TRBV5-1 and TRBJ1-1; D possibly corresponds to TRBD1 (6 bases). Germline CDR1 SGHRS, CDR2 YFSETQ. V was pared by 3 bases and J by 1 base, with 10 bases between. This CDR3 region has 14 residues. The CDR3 bases are TGCGCCAGCAGCTCGGGACACGGGAACACTGAAGCTTTCTTT. Translating it yields CASSSGHGNTEAFF.

This clonotype has a count of ten or more. This chain joins TRBV4-3 and TRBJ2-1; maybe TRBD2 (5 bases). The CDR3 has 14 residues. V lost 1 base to trimming and J lost 3 bases, with 7 bases between them. Per germline, CDR1 LGHNA and CDR2 YSLEER. CDR3 DNA: TGCGCCAGCAGCCAAGTGGGGAGCTACAATGAGCAGTTCTTC. Its protein product is CASSQVGSYNEQFF.

This clonotype was counted ten times or more. The CDR3 sequence is CASRLLIADQQFF. CDR3 nucleotide sequence: TGTGCCAGCAGACTTTTAATAGCGGACCAGCAGTTCTTC. The chain has TRBV6-1 and TRBJ2-1; tentatively, D is TRBD2 (6 bases). CDR1 MNHNS and CDR2 SASEGT come from the germline V gene. The CDR3 is made up of 13 amino acids. The ends were cut back, 6 bases at V and 11 bases at J, with 17 bases in the middle.

This clonotype was counted at least ten times. The V call is TRBV5-1, the J call TRBJ2-1; D ambiguous. The CDR3 runs 13 residues. Trimming left V 0 bases short and J 4 bases short, with 5 bases between. Germline CDR1 and CDR2: SGHRS and YFSETQ. This CDR3 is CASSLDTYNEQFF. CDR3 nucleotides: TGCGCCAGCAGCTTGGACACGTACAATGAGCAGTTCTTC.

This clonotype was picked up many times. The chain is built from TRBV6-1 and TRBJ1-2; 10 nucleotides agree with TRBD1. V shed 2 bases, J shed 3 bases, and the junction held 3 bases outside the gene matches. The germline V gene encodes CDR1 MNHNS and CDR2 SASEGT. The CDR3 is made up of 15 amino acids. The CDR3: CASSEFGTGDYGYTF. CDR3 sequence (DNA): TGTGCCAGCAGTGAATTTGGGACAGGGGACTATGGCTACACCTTC.

CDR3 sequence (DNA): TGTGCCAGCAGGGCCGGGCCCGGATCCTTCTACGAGCAGTACGTC. Translation: CASRAGPGSFYEQYV. This sequence joins TRBV5-6 and TRBJ2-7, with D unresolved. Germline CDR1 reads SGHDT; CDR2 reads YYEEEE. Trimming cost V 5 bases and J 3 bases, with 18 bases left between them. The CDR3 is made up of 15 amino acids.

The chain is built from TRBV20-1 and TRBJ2-1; D is perhaps TRBD1 or TRBD2 (5 bases each). The germline V and J ends were trimmed by 3 bases and 4 bases, with 13 bases remaining between them. From germline, CDR1 is DFQATT and CDR2 SNEGSKA (reference sequence). This CDR3 has 14 residues. This chain's CDR3 is CSASRDPGYNEQFF. The CDR3 bases are TGCAGTGCTAGCAGGGACCCCGGATACAATGAGCAGTTCTTC.

At least ten counts were recorded for this clonotype. The gene calls are TRBV4-1 and TRBJ2-3; TRBD2 matches at 9 bases. The length of the CDR3 is 15 residues. Germline CDR1 MGHRA, CDR2 YSYEKL. Trimming took 3 bases from V and 4 from J; bases not matched to a gene: 5. CDR3 residues: CASSHGVAGADTQYF. The CDR3, as DNA: TGCGCCAGCAGCCACGGGGTAGCGGGAGCAGATACGCAGTATTTT.

This clonotype was seen at least ten times. V and J are TRBV12-5 and TRBJ2-1, with 10 bases that match TRBD1. Per the germline V gene, CDR1 is LGHNT and CDR2 is FRNRAP. This CDR3 comprises 15 residues. The ends lost 1 base at V and 6 bases at J; junction bases unmatched: 3. The CDR3 nucleotides read TGTGCTAGTGGTTTGGGACAGGGGGCAGTCAATGAGCAGTTCTTC. This gives the protein CASGLGQGAVNEQFF.

This clonotype came up once. The J gene is TRBJ1-3, the V gene TRBV20-1; no reliable D call. V dropped 6 bases and J dropped 0 bases, with 15 bases sitting between them. Germline CDR1 DFQATT, CDR2 SNEGSKA (reference sequence). The CDR3 is made up of 15 amino acids. CDR3 sequence (DNA): TGCAGTGCCCAGCCCCCGGGGTCCTCTGGAAACACCATATATTTT. Translated, it gives CSAQPPGSSGNTIYF.

This clonotype occurred many times. The chain carries TRBV7-9 and TRBJ2-3; perhaps D is TRBD1 or TRBD2 (5 bases each). This CDR3 region has 15 residues. CDR1 and CDR2 from the germline V gene are SEHNR and FQNEAQ (reference sequence). V dropped 1 base and J dropped 5 bases, with 13 bases sitting between them. The CDR3 DNA follows: TGTGCCAGCAGCTTAGTCCGGGGACGGAGAGATACGCAGTATTTT. It yields the protein CASSLVRGRRDTQYF.

This clonotype came up a few times. The chain employs TRBV20-1 and TRBJ2-5, with D tentatively TRBD2 (6 bases). This CDR3 is 15 amino acids long. Germline CDR1 is DFQATT and CDR2 is SNEGSKA (reference sequence). V lost 4 bases and J 2 bases, leaving 17 bases between the germline ends. CDR3 amino acids: CSATGLRHTQETQYF. Here the CDR3 DNA reads TGCAGTGCTACCGGACTACGACATACTCAAGAGACCCAGTACTTC.

At least ten counts were recorded for this clonotype. J is TRBJ2-1 and V is TRBV4-1; 8 nucleotides line up with TRBD2. The germline CDR1 and CDR2 sequences are MGHRA and YSYEKL. This CDR3 comprises 14 residues. With 4 bases clipped from V and 4 bases from J, the junction kept 3 bases outside the gene matches. CDR3 loop: CASSPSGLYNEQFF. For the CDR3, the DNA is TGCGCCAGCAGCCCTAGCGGGTTATACAATGAGCAGTTCTTC.

V gene TRBV6-4 combines with J gene TRBJ2-1; D possibly matches TRBD1 or TRBD2 (5 bases each). Looked up from germline, CDR1 is MRHNA and CDR2 is SNTAGT. Trimming took 4 bases from V and 11 from J, leaving 15 bases between them. The CDR3 has 13 residues. The DNA for the CDR3 is TGTGCCAGCAGTGGGCTTTGGGGGAATAAGCAGTTCTTC. Its translation: CASSGLWGNKQFF.

This clonotype was detected a few times. V and J are TRBV11-2 and TRBJ2-7; D might be TRBD1 (7 bases). Trimming pared 8 bases from V and 9 bases from J, leaving 20 bases between. Germline CDR1 SGHAT, CDR2 FQNNGV. There are 13 residues in the CDR3. CDR3 sequence (DNA): TGTGCCAGCGAACAGGGGAGGTGGGGTGGGCAGTACGTC. This translates into CASEQGRWGGQYV.

This sequence joins TRBV5-1 and TRBJ1-2; 9 positions match TRBD1. CDR1 and CDR2 from the germline V gene are SGHRS and YFSETQ. The CDR3 runs to 16 residues. V trimming: 5 bases; J trimming: 3 bases; junction bases outside the gene matches: 11. CDR3 DNA: TGCGCCAGCAGGCTGGGGGGACAGGGAGGCGACTATGGCTACACCTTC. Translating it yields CASRLGGQGGDYGYTF.

This clonotype came up a few times. This rearrangement joins TRBV11-2 to TRBJ2-1; D possibly matches TRBD1 or TRBD2 (5 bases each). This CDR3 spans 12 amino acids. Germline lookup yields CDR1 SGHAT and CDR2 FQNNGV. V was shortened by 5 bases and J by 10 bases, with 12 bases between the two germline ends. The CDR3 DNA reads TGTGCCAGCAGCCTAGGGACCGCGGAGCAGTTCTTC. Translating it yields CASSLGTAEQFF.

In this sample, this clonotype turned up many times. The genes are TRBV11-2 and TRBJ2-3; D not certain. V lost 0 bases and J lost 5, with 6 bases in between. CDR1 and CDR2 (germline): SGHAT, FQNNGV. The CDR3 covers 13 residues. The CDR3 here is CASSLDLGDTQYF. The CDR3 DNA follows: TGTGCCAGCAGCTTAGACCTTGGAGATACGCAGTATTTT.